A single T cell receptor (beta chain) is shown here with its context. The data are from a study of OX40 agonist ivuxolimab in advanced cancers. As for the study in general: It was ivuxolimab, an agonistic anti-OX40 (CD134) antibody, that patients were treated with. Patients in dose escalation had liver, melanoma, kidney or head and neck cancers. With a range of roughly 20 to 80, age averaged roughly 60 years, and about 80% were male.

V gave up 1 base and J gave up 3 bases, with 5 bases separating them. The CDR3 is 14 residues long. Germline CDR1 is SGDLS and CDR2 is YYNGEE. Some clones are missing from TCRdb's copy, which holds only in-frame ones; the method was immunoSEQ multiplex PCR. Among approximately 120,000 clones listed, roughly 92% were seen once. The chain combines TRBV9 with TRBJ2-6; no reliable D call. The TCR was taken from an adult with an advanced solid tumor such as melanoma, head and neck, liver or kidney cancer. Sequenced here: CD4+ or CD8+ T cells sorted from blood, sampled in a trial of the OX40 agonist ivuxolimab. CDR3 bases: TGTGCCAGCAGCGTAATGGGTGGGGCCAACGTCCTGACTTTC. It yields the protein CASSVMGGANVLTF.